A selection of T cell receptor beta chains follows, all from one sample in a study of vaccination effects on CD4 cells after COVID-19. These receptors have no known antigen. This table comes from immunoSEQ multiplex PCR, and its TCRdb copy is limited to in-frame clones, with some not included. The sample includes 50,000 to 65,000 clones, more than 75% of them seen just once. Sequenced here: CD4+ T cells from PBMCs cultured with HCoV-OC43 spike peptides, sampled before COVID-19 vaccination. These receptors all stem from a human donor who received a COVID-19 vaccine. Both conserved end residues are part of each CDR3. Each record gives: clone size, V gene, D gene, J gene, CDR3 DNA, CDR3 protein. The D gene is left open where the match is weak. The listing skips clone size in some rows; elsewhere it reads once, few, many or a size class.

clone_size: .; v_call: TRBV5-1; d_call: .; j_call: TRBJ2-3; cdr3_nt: TGCGCCAGCAGCTTGTGGGGAACAGATACGCAGTATTTT; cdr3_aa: CASSLWGTDTQYF
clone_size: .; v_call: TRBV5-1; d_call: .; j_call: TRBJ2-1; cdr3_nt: TGCGCCAGCAGCTTGGCCGTTGGGGGGCTGAATGAGCAGTTCTTC; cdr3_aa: CASSLAVGGLNEQFF
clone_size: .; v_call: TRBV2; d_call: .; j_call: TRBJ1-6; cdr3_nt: TGTGCCGCCAATCGAGGGGGAGGCTCACCCCTCCACTTT; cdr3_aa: CAANRGGGSPLHF
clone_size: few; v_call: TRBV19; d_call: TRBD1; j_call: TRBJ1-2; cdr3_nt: TGTGCCAGTCAGTTCGGGACAGGGGCTAACTATGGCTACACCTTC; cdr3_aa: CASQFGTGANYGYTF
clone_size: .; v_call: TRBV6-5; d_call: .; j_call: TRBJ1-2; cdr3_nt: TGTGCCAGCAGACTCCGGGACGGCGCCTATGGCTACACCTTC; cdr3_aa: CASRLRDGAYGYTF
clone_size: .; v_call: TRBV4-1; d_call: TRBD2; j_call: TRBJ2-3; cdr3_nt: TGCGCCAGCAGCCCGTTACAGGCCGGGACTAGCGCGAGAGATACGCAGTATTTT; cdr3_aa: CASSPLQAGTSARDTQYF
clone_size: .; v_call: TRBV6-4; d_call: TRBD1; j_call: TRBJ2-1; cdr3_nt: TGTGCCAGCAGTGTTCGAGGACAGGGGGGGTCCTACAATGAGCAGTTCTTC; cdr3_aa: CASSVRGQGGSYNEQFF
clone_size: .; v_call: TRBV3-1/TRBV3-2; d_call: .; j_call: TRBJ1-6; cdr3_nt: TGTGCCAGCAGCCAAGGGAGGCAGGAAAATAATTCACCCCTCCACTTT; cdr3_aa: CASSQGRQENNSPLHF
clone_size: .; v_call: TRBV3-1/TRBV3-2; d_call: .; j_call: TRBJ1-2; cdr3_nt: TGTGCCAGCAGCCCACGCCCTGCCATTTTACAGGCAACTAACTATGGCTACACCTTC; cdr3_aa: CASSPRPAILQATNYGYTF
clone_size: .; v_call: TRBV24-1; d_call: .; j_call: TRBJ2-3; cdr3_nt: TGTGCCACCAGCCGGGCCTCTAGCACAGATACGCAGTATTTT; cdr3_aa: CATSRASSTDTQYF
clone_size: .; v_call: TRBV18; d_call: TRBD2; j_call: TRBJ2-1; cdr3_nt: TGTGCCAGCTCATTACGGACTAGCGGGGACTACAATGAGCAGTTCTTC; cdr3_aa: CASSLRTSGDYNEQFF